Detailed here is one T cell receptor (beta chain). The sample is drawn from a study of blood T cell repertoires in COVID-19. The wider study: Both acute and convalescent COVID-19 samples were obtained from the United States, Italy and Spain. T cells, B-cell-depleted T cells, or PBMCs provided the cDNA or gDNA that served as material.

Original analysis: Estimated nucleated cell counts came from reference gene primer amplification. Here immunoSEQ multiplex PCR was the method, and the copy in TCRdb shows in-frame clones only, minus some. That table furnishes V, J and clone size, whereas the DNA furnished D and trimming. The sample holds roughly 240,000 clones; around 90% are singletons and the top ten take 0.87%. Looked up from germline, CDR1 is SGDLS and CDR2 is YYNGEE. V shed 4 bases, J shed 7 bases, and the junction held 10 bases outside the gene matches. The CDR3 is 15 amino acids. The source material was PBMCs or T cells enriched from blood (not recorded which). The clonotype originates from a man between 50 and 59 years old who had been exposed to COVID-19. The rearrangement links TRBV9 to TRBJ1-2; 10 nucleotides line up with TRBD1. CDR3 residues: CASSRLGQGNLGYTF. The CDR3 DNA sequence: TGTGCCAGCAGCCGATTGGGACAGGGGAATCTTGGCTACACCTTC.